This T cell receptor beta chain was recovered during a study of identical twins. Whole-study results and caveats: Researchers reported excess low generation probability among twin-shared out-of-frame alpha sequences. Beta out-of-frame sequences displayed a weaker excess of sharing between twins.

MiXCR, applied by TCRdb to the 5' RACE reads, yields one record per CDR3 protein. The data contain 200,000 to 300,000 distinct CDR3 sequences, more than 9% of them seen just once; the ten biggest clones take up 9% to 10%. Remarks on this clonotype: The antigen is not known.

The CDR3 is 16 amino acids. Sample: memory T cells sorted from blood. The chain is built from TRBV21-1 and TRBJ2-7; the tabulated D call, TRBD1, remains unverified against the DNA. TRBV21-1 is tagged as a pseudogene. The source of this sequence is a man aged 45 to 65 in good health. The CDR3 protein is CASSRLPGQGRYEQYF. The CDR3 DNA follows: TGTGCCAGCAGCAGACTACCGGGACAGGGTCGGTACGAGCAGTACTTC.